This paragraph covers one TCR beta chain sequence. Its antigen is not known. V lost 2 bases and J 1 base, leaving 5 bases between the germline ends. The CDR3 has 13 amino acids. The germline V gene has CDR1 SGHVS and CDR2 FQNEAQ. The entry originates in a study of vaccination effects on CD4 cells after COVID-19. Upon completion of roughly ten days in culture, CD4+ T cells were isolated. Profiled with immunoSEQ multiplex PCR; TCRdb holds only in-frame clones, not every one. Seen here are 70,000 or so clones, over 60% observed once, and the top ten hold about 1.9%. This chain uses TRBV7-8 with TRBJ1-1, with D unclear. The receptor's source is a human donor who received a COVID-19 vaccine. This specimen was CD4+ T cells from PBMCs cultured without peptide, taken before COVID-19 vaccination. The CDR3 coding sequence is TGTGCCAGCAGCTTACAGCAGAACACTGAAGCTTTCTTT. Its protein is CASSLQQNTEAFF.